Listed below are T cell receptor beta chains from one sample, sequenced in a study of cytomegalovirus exposure and HLA in healthy donors. Clones were read by immunoSEQ multiplex PCR, and TCRdb kept only the in-frame ones, dropping some. The repertoire holds 160,000 or so clones, with around 80% as singletons. The sequencing sample was made of PBMCs. These receptors were collected from a woman aged 25 to 39 in good health and CMV-seropositive. The conserved cysteine and the conserved F or W are not part of the CDR3 here. Fields, in order: V gene, clone size, CDR3 protein. Not every row has a clone size; where given, it reads once, few, many or a size class.

TRBV7-8	.	ASSLFIATDTQY
TRBV6-1	.	ASSSPGSDEQY
TRBV7-5	.	ARSLANGGLMDTQY
TRBV5-8	.	ASSPNL
TRBV7-6	.	ASSIRDRGQTSQETQY
TRBV7-9	.	ASSSAPGTGGSYEQY
TRBV30	.	AWGGLGTQY
TRBV7-9	.	ASGTGQNTEAF
TRBV5-1	.	ASSLGRASTEAF
TRBV9	.	ASSAEPQGSYGYT
TRBV30	once	AWRPLPYEQY
TRBV21-1	few	ASSKMRAGEQY